This T cell receptor beta chain stems from a study of CD8+CD57+ T cells in acquired aplastic anemia. Only patients with CD8+CD57+ cell expansion on flow cytometry were chosen for sequencing. Each patient gave a blood sample that was collected before any therapy had been received. CDR3 and TCR beta VDJ profiling relied on genomic DNA as the template. TCRdb re-analysed the reads in MiXCR, keeping a single row per CDR3 protein. The table lists 150,000 to 200,000 distinct CDR3 sequences, roughly 50% of them singletons, with 1.8% in the top ten. V was trimmed by 6 bases and J by 2 bases, leaving 14 bases between them. CDR3 length: 13 residues. Germline-derived CDR1 and CDR2 are SQVTM and ANQGSEA.

The chain links TRBV29-1 to TRBJ2-7; the D gene is possibly TRBD1 (6 bases). The source is a human donor with aplastic anemia. Sequencing input: sorted CD4+, CD8+, or CD8+CD57+ T cells (not recorded which) from PBMCs. CDR3 protein: CSVSGQTTYEQYF. In DNA form, the CDR3 reads TGCAGCGTATCCGGACAGACTACCTACGAGCAGTACTTC.